This T cell receptor (beta chain) emerged from a study of T cells in women clearing cervical HPV infection. For the study at large: Case blood was drawn when the lesion was first found; control blood after infection became undetectable. HLA type stays a possible confounder, typing being limited. Study-wide points: TRBV6-7 abundance was lower in cases than controls (0.11% versus 0.16%). It is unknown whether associations predate infection; no effector/memory or HPV-specific sorting.

Points on this clone: The antigen remains undetermined. The CDR3 is cut off 3 residues early in the read; its end comes from the germline J gene.

Sequencing was performed with immunoSEQ multiplex PCR; in TCRdb, only in-frame clones are kept and a portion is missing. The sample yields approximately 35,000 clones, of which the top ten take up more than 7%. V dropped 0 bases and J dropped 0; count of bases not matched to a gene: 11. CDR1 and CDR2 from the germline V gene are SGDLS and YYNGEE. The CDR3 runs 19 residues. This clonotype was sampled from a woman aged 18 to 75 with a cervical HPV16 infection that either progressed to CIN3+ or cleared (not recorded which). The chain joins TRBV9 to TRBJ1-4, with 7 nucleotides matching TRBD1. The sequenced sample was blood buffy coat. Incomplete CDR3 DNA: TGTGCCAGCAGCGTAGCCGAGACAGGGATTACGGCAACTAATGAAAAA. This sequence encodes CASSVAETGITATNEK. The whole CDR3 protein is CASSVAETGITATNEKLFF.